This T cell receptor (beta chain) is drawn from a study of blood T cell repertoires in COVID-19. Study details: Italy, Spain and the United States were the sources of the convalescent and acute COVID-19 samples. T cells, B-cell-depleted T cells, or PBMCs supplied cDNA or gDNA.

After removal of 6 bases from V and 5 bases from J, the junction contained 6 bases not matched to a gene. CDR3 length equals 13 residues. From germline, CDR1 is SEHNR and CDR2 FQNEAQ (reference sequence). Original processing notes: Amplification from reference gene primers served as the basis for estimated nucleated cell counts. Measured with immunoSEQ multiplex PCR; TCRdb has only the in-frame clones, and not every one. That table supplies the V and J calls and clone size; D and trimming were determined from the DNA. Of about 150,000 clones listed, about 90% are singletons. The chain couples TRBV7-9 to TRBJ1-1; 7 bases are shared with TRBD1. The specimen sequenced was peripheral blood. The origin of this receptor is a man aged 55 to 70 with acute or convalescent COVID-19. The CDR3 loop reads CASSTTQGTEAFF. CDR3 in DNA: TGTGCCAGCAGTACAACACAGGGGACTGAAGCTTTCTTT.